The TCR beta chain described here comes from a study of beta chain features in type 1 diabetes. The CDR3 totals 14 residues. With V trimmed by 5 bases and J by 11 bases, 10 bases remained unmatched. In germline, CDR1 is MNHEY, CDR2 SVGAGI. The study's findings and limits: Significant though moderate, a shortening of TCRB CDR3s appeared in all four CD4+ subsets of Type 1 diabetes patients. In type 1 diabetes patients, VDJ junctions had fewer insertions; deletions at these junctions were more frequent.

The investigators reverse transcribed all of the isolated RNA, so they sequenced expressed TCRB transcripts. The protocol was immunoSEQ multiplex PCR, while the TCRdb copy is restricted to in-frame clones and leaves out a portion. Among 600,000 to 700,000 clones listed, around 11% were seen once. This clone appeared a few times. The antigen remains undetermined. The V call is TRBV6-5, the J call TRBJ2-1, with 9 bases identical to TRBD1. The sequenced sample consisted of naive CD4+ T cells from blood. The TCR was taken from a man aged 30 to 39 with type 1 diabetes. The CDR3 protein is CASSNPGQGSKQFF. CDR3 DNA sequence: TGTGCCAGCAGTAACCCGGGACAGGGTTCCAAGCAGTTCTTC.